The 11 T cell receptor beta chains listed next were all sequenced from one sample in a study of cytomegalovirus exposure and HLA in healthy donors. Profiling relied on immunoSEQ multiplex PCR, and the TCRdb table lists in-frame clones only, not all of them. The sample lists under 350,000 clones, approximately 83% seen once, with about 1% in the top ten. Sequencing was carried out using PBMCs. These receptors all stem from a woman aged 18-29 years in good health and CMV-seronegative.

The chain employs TRBV5-4 and TRBJ2-5; 9 nucleotides line up with TRBD1. V lost 3 bases and J lost 4; bases outside the gene matches: 4. This CDR3 has 14 amino acids. CDR1 and CDR2 (germline): SGHNT, YYREEE (reference sequence). Here the CDR3 DNA reads TGTGCCAGCAGCTCCAGGACAGGGGCAGAGACCCAGTACTTC. This sequence encodes CASSSRTGAETQYF.

This chain connects TRBV5-6 to TRBJ1-2; 12 positions agree with TRBD1. The germline V gene has CDR1 SGHDT and CDR2 YYEEEE. The V segment lost 4 bases and the J segment 8 bases; nucleotides outside the gene matches: 9. CDR3 length: 15 amino acids. The CDR3 reads CASSVRDRGPLGYTF. In DNA, the CDR3 is TGTGCCAGCAGCGTCCGGGACAGGGGGCCGCTAGGCTACACCTTC.

This clone was detected only once. The chain couples TRBV13 to TRBJ2-3, with D maybe TRBD1 (5 bases). Germline CDR1 is PRHDT and CDR2 is FYEKMQ (reference sequence). Trimming stripped 10 bases from V and 0 bases from J, with 14 bases between. The CDR3 covers 14 residues. The DNA of the CDR3 is TGTGCCACAGCAGAAAGGGGAAGCACAGATACGCAGTATTTT. Its protein product is CATAERGSTDTQYF.

The chain combines TRBV5-8 with TRBJ1-6; D might be TRBD1 (5 bases). Per the germline V gene, CDR1 is SGHTS and CDR2 is YDEGEE. V shed 4 bases and J shed 7 bases, with 12 bases lying between them. The CDR3 is 14 residues long. CDR3 sequence reads: CASSRDGGNSPLHF. The CDR3 DNA reads as TGTGCCAGCAGCCGGGACGGGGGGAATTCACCCCTCCACTTT.

A few counts support this clone. V is TRBV10-3 and J is TRBJ1-1; the D is unclear. The germline V gene has CDR1 ENHRY and CDR2 SYGVKD. Trimming cost V 10 bases and J 3 bases, with 18 bases left between them. This CDR3 region has 14 residues. The CDR3 is CASSPRERDTEAFF. The CDR3 bases are TGTGCCAGCAGCCCCCGGGAAAGAGACACTGAAGCTTTCTTT.

This chain joins TRBV11-2 and TRBJ2-1; 12 bases align to TRBD2. Looked up from germline, CDR1 is SGHAT and CDR2 is FQNNGV. The V segment lost 5 bases and the J segment 7 bases; nucleotides outside the gene matches: 3. CDR3 length: 14 amino acids. The CDR3 DNA follows: TGTGCCAGCAGCCACGGACTAGCGGGGAATGAGCAGTTCTTC. This encodes CASSHGLAGNEQFF.

The CDR3 nucleotides are TGTGCCAGCAGCCCCCGCGCCCCCTACGAGCAGTACTTC. Amino acid sequence: CASSPRAPYEQYF. The chain uses TRBV5-4 and TRBJ2-7; D is ambiguous. The CDR3 covers 13 residues. Trimming stripped 4 bases from V and 2 bases from J, with 10 bases between. Germline loops: CDR1 SGHNT, CDR2 YYREEE (reference sequence).

The DNA of the CDR3 is TGCAGCGCCACAGGGGCCAACACTGAAGCTTTCTTT. It codes for CSATGANTEAFF. The V call is TRBV29-1, the J call TRBJ1-1; 7 nucleotides match TRBD1. This CDR3 has 12 amino acids. Germline CDR1 is SQVTM and CDR2 is ANQGSEA. Trimming at V came to 7 bases and at J to 2 bases, leaving 4 bases not matched to a gene.

The rearrangement uses TRBV9 and TRBJ2-5, with 12 bases aligning to TRBD2. There are 16 residues in the CDR3. V dropped 0 bases and J dropped 2; count of bases not matched to a gene: 2. Germline V gene lookup returns CDR1 SGDLS and CDR2 YYNGEE. CDR3 DNA sequence: TGTGCCAGCAGCGTAGCCGGGACTAGCGGGCAAGAGACCCAGTACTTC. Translated: CASSVAGTSGQETQYF.

The chain combines TRBV28 with TRBJ1-4; D not certain. The CDR3 consists of 12 residues. Between the trimmed V and J ends, which lost 6 bases and 6 bases, there was a span of 8 bases. Germline V CDR1 and CDR2: MDHEN, SYDVKM. The CDR3 DNA sequence: TGTGCCAGCAGGTTGGGCCATGAAAAACTGTTTTTT. This translates into CASRLGHEKLFF.

The chain is built from TRBV4-3 and TRBJ1-2; D perhaps matches TRBD1 (5 bases). The V gene's germline CDR1 is LGHNA and CDR2 YSLEER. Deletions cut 0 bases from V and 7 bases from J, with 15 bases between. The CDR3 is 15 residues long. The CDR3, as DNA: TGCGCCAGCAGCCAAGACTACGGTGGGGCTACTGGCTACACCTTC. This encodes CASSQDYGGATGYTF.